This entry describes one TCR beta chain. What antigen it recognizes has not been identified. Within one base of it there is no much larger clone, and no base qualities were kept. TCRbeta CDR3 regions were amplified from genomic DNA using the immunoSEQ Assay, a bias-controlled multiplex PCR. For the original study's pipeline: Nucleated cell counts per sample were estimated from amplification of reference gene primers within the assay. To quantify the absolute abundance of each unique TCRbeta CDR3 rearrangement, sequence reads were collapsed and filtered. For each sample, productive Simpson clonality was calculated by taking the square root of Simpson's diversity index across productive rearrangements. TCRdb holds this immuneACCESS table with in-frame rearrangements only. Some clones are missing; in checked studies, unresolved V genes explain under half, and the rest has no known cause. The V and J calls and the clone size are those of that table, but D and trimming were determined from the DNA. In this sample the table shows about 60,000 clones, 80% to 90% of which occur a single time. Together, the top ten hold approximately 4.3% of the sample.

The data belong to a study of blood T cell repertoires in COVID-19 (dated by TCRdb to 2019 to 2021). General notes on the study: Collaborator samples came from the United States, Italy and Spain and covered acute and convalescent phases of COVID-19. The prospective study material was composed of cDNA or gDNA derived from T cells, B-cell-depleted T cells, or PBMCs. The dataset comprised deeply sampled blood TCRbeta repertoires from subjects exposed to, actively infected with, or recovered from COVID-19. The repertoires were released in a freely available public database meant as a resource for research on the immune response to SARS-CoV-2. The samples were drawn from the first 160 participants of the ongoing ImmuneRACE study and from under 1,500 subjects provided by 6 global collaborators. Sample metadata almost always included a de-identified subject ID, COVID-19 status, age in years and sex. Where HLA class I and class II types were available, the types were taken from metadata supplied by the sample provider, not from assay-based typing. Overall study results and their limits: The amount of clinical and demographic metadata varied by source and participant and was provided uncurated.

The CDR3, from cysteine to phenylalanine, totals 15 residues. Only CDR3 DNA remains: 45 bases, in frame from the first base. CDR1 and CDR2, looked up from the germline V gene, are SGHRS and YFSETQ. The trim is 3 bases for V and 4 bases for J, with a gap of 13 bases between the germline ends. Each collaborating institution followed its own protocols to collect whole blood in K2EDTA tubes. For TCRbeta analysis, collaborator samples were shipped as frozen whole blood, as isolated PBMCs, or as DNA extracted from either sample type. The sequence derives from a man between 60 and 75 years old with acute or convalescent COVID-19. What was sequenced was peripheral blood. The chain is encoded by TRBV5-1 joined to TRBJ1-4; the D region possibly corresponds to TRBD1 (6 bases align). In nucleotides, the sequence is TGCGCCAGCAGCTCAATCAGGGGTTTTAATGAAAAACTGTTTTTT. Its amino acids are CASSSIRGFNEKLFF.